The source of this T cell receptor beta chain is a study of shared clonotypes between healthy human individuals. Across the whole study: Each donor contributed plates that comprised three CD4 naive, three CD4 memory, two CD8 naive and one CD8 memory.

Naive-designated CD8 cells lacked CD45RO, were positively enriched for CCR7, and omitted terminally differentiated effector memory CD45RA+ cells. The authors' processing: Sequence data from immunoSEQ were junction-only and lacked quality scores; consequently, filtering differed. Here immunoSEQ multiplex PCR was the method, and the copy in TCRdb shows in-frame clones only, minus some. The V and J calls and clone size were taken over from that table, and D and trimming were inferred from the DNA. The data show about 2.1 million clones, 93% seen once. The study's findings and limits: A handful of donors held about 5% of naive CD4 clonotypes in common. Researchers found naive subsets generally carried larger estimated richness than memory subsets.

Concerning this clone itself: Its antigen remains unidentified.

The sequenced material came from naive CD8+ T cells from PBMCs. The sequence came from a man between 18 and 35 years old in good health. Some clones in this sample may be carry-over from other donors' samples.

The CDR3, as DNA: TGTGCCAGCAGCTTGAGCGAGTACGAGCAGTACTTC. It translates to CASSLSEYEQYF. The V and J genes are TRBV5-4 and TRBJ2-7; D remains ambiguous. The V end lost 1 base, the J end lost 4 bases, and 6 bases lay between the germline ends. Germline V gene sequence: CDR1 SGHNT, CDR2 YYREEE (reference sequence). This CDR3 spans 12 amino acids.